This TCR beta chain was sequenced for a study of T-cell memory formation after mild COVID-19. The study's findings and limits: Later expanders leaned CD4+, whereas clones that contracted between day 15 and 85 were balanced CD4/CD8. Shrinking CD4+ clones were chiefly CM and EM; CD8+ ones were chiefly EMRA. Memory sampled before infection contained some responding clones, suggesting cross-reactive memory joined.

TCRdb reanalysed the 5' RACE reads using MiXCR and keeps one entry per CDR3 protein. The table has hundreds of thousands of distinct CDR3 sequences, roughly 25% seen once. V lost 7 bases and J lost 0; bases outside the gene matches: 3. Germline V lookup: CDR1 WSHSY, CDR2 SAAADI. This CDR3 has 17 residues. On this clonotype itself: What it recognizes is unknown.

Specimen: PBMCs or a T cell subset sorted from them (not recorded which). The gene calls are TRBV10-2 and TRBJ2-2; the match to TRBD2 covers 15 bases. This receptor was identified in an adult woman who had mild COVID-19 (a few samples of this study predate the infection). Cell type and time point are not known. The CDR3 DNA follows: TGCGCCAGCAAGGGACTAGCGGGGGGTCCGAACACCGGGGAGCTGTTTTTT. It specifies CASKGLAGGPNTGELFF.